This section outlines one T cell receptor beta chain sequence together with its context. These data belong to a study of OX40 agonist ivuxolimab in advanced cancers. Here immunoSEQ multiplex PCR was the method, and the copy in TCRdb shows in-frame clones only, minus some. The repertoire holds about 46,000 clones, with approximately 85% as singletons. Germline-derived CDR1 and CDR2 are SGHRS and YFSETQ. Trimming removed 4 bases at V and 4 bases at J, with 14 bases between. This CDR3 region has 15 residues. The sequence came from an adult with an advanced solid tumor such as melanoma, head and neck, liver or kidney cancer. The J gene is TRBJ1-4, the V gene TRBV5-1; TRBD1 might be the D (6 bases). The input for sequencing was CD4+ or CD8+ T cells sorted from blood, taken in a trial of the OX40 agonist ivuxolimab. CDR3 amino acids: CASSAQGYHNEKLFF. As DNA, the CDR3 is TGCGCCAGCAGCGCACAGGGTTATCATAATGAAAAACTGTTTTTT. The entire variable domain, with the rest obtained from reference TRBV5-1 and TRBJ1-4, is as follows: KAGVTQTPRYLIKTRGQQVTLSCSPISGHRSVSWYQQTPGQGLQFLFEYFSETQRNKGNFPGRFSGRQFSNSRSEMNVSTLELGDSALYLCASSAQGYHNEKLFFGSGTQLSVL.